The next 18 T cell receptor beta chains were all read from a single sample in a study of identical twins. TCRdb processed the 5' RACE reads anew with MiXCR; each CDR3 protein has one entry. The sample yields approximately 210,000 distinct CDR3 sequences, more than 15% seen once. This sample also belongs to another study, concerning T cells expressing NK-cell markers.

Sequenced input: CD8+ T cells sorted from blood. Receptors originate from a woman between 18 and 29 years old in good health.

The chain combines TRBV15 with TRBJ2-1, with D possibly being TRBD2 (6 bases). V lost 0 bases and J 1 base, leaving 13 bases between the germline ends. Germline V gives CDR1 LNHNV, CDR2 YYDKDF (reference sequence). The CDR3 length is 17 residues. CDR3 sequence: CATSRDYQAGSYNEQFF. As DNA, the CDR3 is TGTGCCACCAGCAGAGATTATCAGGCGGGGTCCTACAATGAGCAGTTCTTC. Full variable domain (outside the CDR3, taken from reference TRBV15 and TRBJ2-1): DAMVIQNPRYQVTQFGKPVTLSCSQTLNHNVMYWYQQKSSQAPKLLFHYYDKDFNNEADTPDNFQSRRPNTSFCFLDIRSPGLGDTAMYLCATSRDYQAGSYNEQFFGPGTRLTVL.

This clonotype came up a few times. The chain employs TRBV7-6 and TRBJ1-6; D perhaps matches TRBD1 (5 bases). Germline V CDR1 and CDR2: SGHVS, FNYEAQ. V was trimmed by 1 base and J by 2 bases, leaving 9 bases between them. This CDR3 has 16 residues. The CDR3 loop reads CASSLGGGTYNSPLHF. In DNA form, the CDR3 reads TGTGCCAGCAGCTTAGGCGGGGGGACCTATAATTCACCCCTCCACTTT.

The chain combines TRBV7-9 with TRBJ2-7; 10 nucleotides match TRBD1. CDR1 SEHNR and CDR2 FQNEAQ come from the germline V gene (reference sequence). V lost 7 bases to trimming and J lost 7 bases; unmatched junction nucleotides: 13. The CDR3 length is 15 residues. The CDR3 sequence is CASILPGTGAQEQYF. Here the CDR3 DNA reads TGTGCCAGCATTCTCCCCGGGACAGGGGCCCAGGAGCAGTACTTC. Drawing the rest from reference TRBV7-9 and TRBJ2-7, the complete variable domain is DTGVSQNPRHKITKRGQNVTFRCDPISEHNRLYWYRQTLGQGPEFLTYFQNEAQLEKSRLLSDRFSAERPKGSFSTLEIQRTEQGDSAMYLCASILPGTGAQEQYFGPGTRLTVT.

This sequence joins TRBV9 and TRBJ1-1; 7 bases line up with TRBD1. This CDR3 has 14 residues. The V gene end was trimmed by 3 bases and the J gene end by 1 base; junction bases not matched to a gene: 3. Per the germline V gene, CDR1 is SGDLS and CDR2 is YYNGEE. CDR3 in amino acids: CASSAGGRNTEAFF. The CDR3 DNA reads TGTGCCAGCAGCGCAGGGGGACGGAACACTGAAGCTTTCTTT.

There are a few counts of this clonotype. V and J are TRBV24-1 and TRBJ2-1; 7 bases agree with TRBD1. The junction had 12 bases not matched to a gene; V was cut back by 3 bases and J by 8 bases. The CDR3 runs 16 residues. From germline, CDR1 is KGHDR and CDR2 SFDVKD. The CDR3 coding sequence is TGTGCCACCAGTGATCGACAGGGAACTGGGGTTGATGAGCAGTTCTTC. It yields the protein CATSDRQGTGVDEQFF.

The chain has TRBV6-1 and TRBJ2-7; TRBD2 agrees at 8 bases. With 7 bases clipped from V and 3 bases from J, the junction kept 5 bases outside the gene matches. CDR1 is MNHNS and CDR2 is SASEGT in the germline V gene. The CDR3 covers 13 residues. The DNA for the CDR3 is TGTGCCAGCACTCCGGGGGGGGTCTACGAGCAGTACTTC. Its protein is CASTPGGVYEQYF.

The genes are TRBV12-3 or TRBV12-4 and TRBJ1-1, with D possibly matching TRBD1 (6 bases). Trimming pared 4 bases from V and 1 base from J, leaving 10 bases between. CDR3 size: 14 residues. The CDR3, as DNA: TGTGCCAGCAGTTGGACAGCCCCGAACACTGAAGCTTTCTTT. Its protein product is CASSWTAPNTEAFF.

This clonotype was counted a few times. The V and J genes are TRBV11-2 and TRBJ2-2, with TRBD2 matching 12 bases. Germline V gene data show CDR1 as SGHAT and CDR2 as FQNNGV. With 1 base clipped from V and 5 bases from J, the junction kept 5 bases outside the gene matches. CDR3 length equals 17 residues. This CDR3 reads CASSLVALAGGTGELFF. Written as DNA, the CDR3 is TGTGCCAGCAGCTTAGTGGCCCTAGCGGGAGGGACCGGGGAGCTGTTTTTT.

Points on this clonotype: One junction end disagrees with the germline gene, perhaps due to a read error. The chain links TRBV5-5 to TRBJ2-7, with 8 bases that match TRBD2. CDR3 length: 15 amino acids. Germline CDR1 is SGHKS and CDR2 is YYEKEE (reference sequence). The CDR3 DNA sequence: TGTGCCAGCAGCTTGGGGTGGACTAGCAGCTACAAGCAGTACTTC. This gives the protein CASSLGWTSSYKQYF.

This clonotype has ten or more counts. The rearrangement links TRBV6-2 or TRBV6-3 to TRBJ2-1; D ambiguous. CDR1 is MNHEY and CDR2 is SVGEGT in the germline V gene. The CDR3 is made up of 11 amino acids. V was clipped by 2 bases and J by 8 bases, with 4 bases between them. CDR3 in amino acids: CASSYEYEQFF. The CDR3 DNA follows: TGTGCCAGCAGTTACGAGTATGAGCAGTTCTTC.

The rearrangement joins TRBV4-1 to TRBJ2-1, with 7 nucleotides matching TRBD2. The CDR3 loop spans 14 amino acids. From germline, CDR1 is MGHRA and CDR2 YSYEKL. With 0 bases clipped from V and 5 bases from J, the junction kept 1 base outside the gene matches. The CDR3 sequence is CASSQDLADNEQFF. DNA of the CDR3: TGCGCCAGCAGCCAAGACCTAGCGGACAATGAGCAGTTCTTC.

The CDR3 spells CASGTNTYEQYF. In DNA form, the CDR3 reads TGTGCCTCCGGGACTAATACCTACGAGCAGTACTTC. The V gene is TRBV10-3, the J gene TRBJ2-7; 7 nucleotides match TRBD2. This CDR3 contains 12 residues. Trimming at V came to 11 bases and at J to 2 bases, leaving 6 bases not matched to a gene. Germline V gives CDR1 ENHRY, CDR2 SYGVKD.

This clonotype was seen a few times. This chain links TRBV12-3 or TRBV12-4 with TRBJ2-7, with 8 bases aligning to TRBD2. CDR3 length: 14 residues. The junction had 5 bases not matched to a gene; V was cut back by 5 bases and J by 2 bases. The CDR3 sequence: CASSPGGPAYEQYF. The CDR3 DNA reads as TGTGCCAGCAGTCCGGGGGGGCCCGCCTACGAGCAGTACTTC.

This clonotype was found a few times. The chain is built from TRBV7-8 and TRBJ2-3, with a possible D match to TRBD1 (6 bases). The CDR3 is 15 amino acids. The V end lost 4 bases, the J end lost 4 bases, and 15 bases lay between the germline ends. Germline loops: CDR1 SGHVS, CDR2 FQNEAQ. CDR3 nucleotides: TGTGCCAGCAGCTCAAGCACAGGGAGCCCAGATACGCAGTATTTT. This translates into CASSSSTGSPDTQYF.

In this sample, this clonotype turned up a few times. The chain combines TRBV5-5 with TRBJ2-5; D call uncertain. Germline V gene data show CDR1 as SGHKS and CDR2 as YYEKEE (reference sequence). The V end was cut by 2 bases, the J end by 1 base, with 12 bases between. The CDR3 loop spans 15 amino acids. The CDR3 DNA sequence: TGTGCCAGCAGCTTATACACGTTAGTCCAAGAGACCCAGTACTTC. It is translated as CASSLYTLVQETQYF.

This clonotype has a count of ten or more. V usage is TRBV21-1 and J usage is TRBJ1-5. TRBV21-1 is a known pseudogene. The CDR3 loop spans 12 amino acids. This CDR3 reads CASSKKDQPQHF. In DNA, the CDR3 is TGTGCCAGCAGCAAAAAAGATCAGCCCCAGCATTTT.

This clonotype was detected a few times. The V gene is TRBV4-3, the J gene TRBJ2-7; D is uncertain. The CDR3 runs 18 residues. Trimming took 1 base from V and 0 from J, leaving 19 bases between them. Germline V lookup: CDR1 LGHNA, CDR2 YSLEER. The CDR3 spells CASSQATPSRDLSYEQYF. CDR3 nucleotides: TGCGCCAGCAGCCAAGCAACCCCTTCGCGTGATCTCTCCTACGAGCAGTACTTC.

The chain has TRBV4-1 and TRBJ1-2; TRBD1 agrees at 12 bases. CDR1 MGHRA and CDR2 YSYEKL come from the germline V gene. CDR3 length: 16 amino acids. The trim removed 4 bases at V and 7 bases at J, leaving 10 bases unmatched. The CDR3 spells CASSPELPGQGAGYTF. In DNA, the CDR3 is TGCGCCAGCAGCCCAGAACTACCGGGACAGGGGGCTGGCTACACCTTC.